The 8 T cell receptor beta chains below were found in one sample sequenced in a study of T cells in Graves' hyperthyroidism and ophthalmopathy. Amplification of TCR beta CDR3 regions was performed using RNA transcripts as template. Carried out on the TCR CDR3, a first-round RT-PCR used the HTBI primer set. Each CDR3 protein gets one entry after TCRdb re-called the multiplex PCR reads with MiXCR. The sample lists 650,000 to 700,000 distinct CDR3 sequences, approximately 15% occurring once. Input material: blood. The receptors originated from a man over 45 with Graves' hyperthyroidism.

This clonotype was detected ten times or more. The gene calls are TRBV2 and TRBJ2-7, with D perhaps assigned TRBD1 or TRBD2 (5 bases each). V was pared by 5 bases and J by 2 bases, with 16 bases between. The CDR3 runs 15 residues. CDR1 SNHLY and CDR2 FYNNEI come from the germline V gene. CDR3 in amino acids: CASSRYRDGAYEQYF. CDR3 nucleotide sequence: TGTGCCAGCAGTCGATACCGGGACGGAGCCTACGAGCAGTACTTC.

The chain carries TRBV28 and TRBJ2-4; D is ambiguous. Germline V gene data show CDR1 as MDHEN and CDR2 as SYDVKM. Trimming took off 3 bases at V and 1 base at J, with 7 bases between the two ends. The length of the CDR3 is 14 residues. CDR3 nucleotides: TGTGCCAGCAGTTTTGGTGATGCCAAAAACATTCAGTACTTC. This codes for CASSFGDAKNIQYF.

This chain links TRBV20-1 with TRBJ2-2; 10 bases line up with TRBD1. CDR1 and CDR2 from the germline V gene are DFQATT and SNEGSKA (reference sequence). Germline trimming cut 5 bases from V and 6 bases from J; bases unmatched to any gene: 6. The CDR3 totals 14 residues. In nucleotides, the CDR3 is TGCAGTGCTTTCCGACAGGGGGCAGCCGGGGAGCTGTTTTTT. Its protein product is CSAFRQGAAGELFF.

This clonotype was counted only a few times. V gene TRBV29-1 combines with J gene TRBJ1-1; D may be TRBD1 (6 bases). The CDR3 covers 12 residues. Germline V gene lookup returns CDR1 SQVTM and CDR2 ANQGSEA. V shed 4 bases and J shed 3 bases, with 9 bases lying between them. CDR3 residues: CSVGPGDTEAFF. CDR3 DNA sequence: TGCAGCGTTGGTCCAGGGGACACTGAAGCTTTCTTT.

The sample holds many counts of this clonotype. This chain uses TRBV12-5 with TRBJ2-1; possible D gene TRBD1, 6 bases. The CDR3 is 15 residues long. Germline V CDR1 and CDR2: LGHNT, FRNRAP. V lost 3 bases to trimming and J lost 1 base, with 10 bases between them. The CDR3 is CASGLGQGSYNEQFF. CDR3 DNA sequence: TGTGCTAGTGGTTTAGGCCAGGGGTCCTACAATGAGCAGTTCTTC.

This clonotype was counted at least ten times. V gene TRBV6-5 combines with J gene TRBJ1-1; D may be TRBD1 (5 bases). V was clipped by 2 bases and J by 10 bases, with 14 bases between them. Germline CDR1 reads MNHEY; CDR2 reads SVGAGI. This CDR3 region has 13 residues. The CDR3 protein is CASSYEGPTGAFF. The CDR3 nucleotides read TGTGCCAGCAGTTACGAGGGGCCAACGGGAGCTTTCTTT.

This clonotype was observed many times. The chain has TRBV2 and TRBJ2-1; D may be TRBD1 (6 bases). From germline, CDR1 is SNHLY and CDR2 FYNNEI. The CDR3 extends over 14 amino acids. V was shortened by 4 bases and J by 8 bases, with 15 bases between the two germline ends. CDR3 DNA: TGTGCCAGCAGTGTCCCAACAGGGAAGGATGAGCAGTTCTTC. It specifies CASSVPTGKDEQFF.

The chain carries TRBV3-1 and TRBJ2-1; D might be TRBD1 (6 bases). This CDR3 is built from 15 residues. CDR1 is LGHDT and CDR2 is YNNKEL in the germline V gene (reference sequence). V gave up 3 bases and J gave up 6 bases, with 15 bases separating them. The CDR3 reads CASSHKRHRVNEQFF. The CDR3 coding sequence is TGTGCCAGCAGCCATAAACGCCACAGGGTCAATGAGCAGTTCTTC.